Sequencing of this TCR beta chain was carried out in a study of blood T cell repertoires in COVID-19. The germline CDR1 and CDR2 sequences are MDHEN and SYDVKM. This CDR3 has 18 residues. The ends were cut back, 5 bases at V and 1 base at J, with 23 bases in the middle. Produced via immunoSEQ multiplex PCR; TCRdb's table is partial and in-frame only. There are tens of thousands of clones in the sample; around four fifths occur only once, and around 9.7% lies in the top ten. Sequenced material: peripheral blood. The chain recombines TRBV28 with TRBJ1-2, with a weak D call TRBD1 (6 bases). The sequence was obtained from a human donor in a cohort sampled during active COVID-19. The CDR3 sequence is CASSIPPLQGTGNYGYTF. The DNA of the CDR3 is TGTGCCAGCAGTATCCCCCCTCTACAGGGCACGGGTAACTATGGCTACACCTTC.